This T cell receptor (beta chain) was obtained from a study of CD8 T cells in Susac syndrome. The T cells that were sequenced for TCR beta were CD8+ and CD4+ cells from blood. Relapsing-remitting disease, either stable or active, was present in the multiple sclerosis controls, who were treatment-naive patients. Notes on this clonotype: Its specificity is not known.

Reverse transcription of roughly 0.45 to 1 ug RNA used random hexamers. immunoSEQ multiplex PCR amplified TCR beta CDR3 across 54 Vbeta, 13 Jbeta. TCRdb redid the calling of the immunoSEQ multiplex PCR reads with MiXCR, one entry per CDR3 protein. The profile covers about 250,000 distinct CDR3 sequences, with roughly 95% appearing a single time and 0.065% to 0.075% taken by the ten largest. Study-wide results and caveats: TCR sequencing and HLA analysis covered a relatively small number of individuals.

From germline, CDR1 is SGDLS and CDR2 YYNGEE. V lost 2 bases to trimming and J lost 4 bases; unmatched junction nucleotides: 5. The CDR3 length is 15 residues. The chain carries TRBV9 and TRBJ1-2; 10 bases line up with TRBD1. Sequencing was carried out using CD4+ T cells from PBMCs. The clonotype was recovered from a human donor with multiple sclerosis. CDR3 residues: CASSVATGGTYGYTF. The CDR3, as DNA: TGTGCCAGCAGCGTCGCGACAGGGGGCACCTATGGCTACACCTTC.